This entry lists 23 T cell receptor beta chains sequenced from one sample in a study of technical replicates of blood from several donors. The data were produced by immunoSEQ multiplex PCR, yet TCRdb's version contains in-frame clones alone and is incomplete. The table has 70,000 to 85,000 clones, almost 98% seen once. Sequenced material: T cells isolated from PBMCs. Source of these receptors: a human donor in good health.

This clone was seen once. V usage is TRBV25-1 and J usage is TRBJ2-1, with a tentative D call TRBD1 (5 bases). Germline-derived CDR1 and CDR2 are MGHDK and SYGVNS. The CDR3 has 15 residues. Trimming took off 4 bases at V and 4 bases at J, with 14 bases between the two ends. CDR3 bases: TGTGCCAGCAGTGTGCGCACAGGAGTGTACAATGAGCAGTTCTTC. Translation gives CASSVRTGVYNEQFF.

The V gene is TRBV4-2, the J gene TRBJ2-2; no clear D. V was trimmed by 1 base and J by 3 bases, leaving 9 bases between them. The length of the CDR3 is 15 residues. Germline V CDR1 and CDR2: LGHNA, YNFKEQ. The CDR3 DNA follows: TGTGCCAGCAGCCAAGCCTTACAATACACCGGGGAGCTGTTTTTT. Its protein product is CASSQALQYTGELFF.

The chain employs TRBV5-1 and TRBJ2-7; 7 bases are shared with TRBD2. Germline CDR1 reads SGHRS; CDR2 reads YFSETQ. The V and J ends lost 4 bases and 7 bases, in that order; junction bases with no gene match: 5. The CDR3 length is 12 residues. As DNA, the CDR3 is TGCGCCAGCAGCCTGGGGGGGAGGGAGCAGTACTTC. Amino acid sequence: CASSLGGREQYF.

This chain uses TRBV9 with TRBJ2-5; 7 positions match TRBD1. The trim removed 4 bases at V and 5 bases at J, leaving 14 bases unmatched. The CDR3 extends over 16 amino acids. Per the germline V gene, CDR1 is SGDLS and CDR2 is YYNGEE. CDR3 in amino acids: CASSSGQASRVETQYF. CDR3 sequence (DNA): TGTGCCAGCAGCAGTGGACAGGCCTCGAGGGTGGAGACCCAGTACTTC.

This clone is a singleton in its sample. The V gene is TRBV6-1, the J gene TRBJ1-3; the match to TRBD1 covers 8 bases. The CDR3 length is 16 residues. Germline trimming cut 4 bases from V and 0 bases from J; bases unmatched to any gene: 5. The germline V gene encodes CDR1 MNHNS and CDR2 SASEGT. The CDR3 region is CASSVGQDPSGNTIYF. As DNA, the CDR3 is TGTGCCAGCAGTGTGGGACAGGACCCCTCTGGAAACACCATATATTTT.

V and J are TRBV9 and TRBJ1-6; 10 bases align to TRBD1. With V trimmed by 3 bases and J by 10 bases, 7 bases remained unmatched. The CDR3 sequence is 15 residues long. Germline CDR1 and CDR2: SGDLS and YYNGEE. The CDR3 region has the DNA TGTGCCAGCAGCGCAGGGACAGGGGCTGGGTCACCCCTCCACTTT. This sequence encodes CASSAGTGAGSPLHF.

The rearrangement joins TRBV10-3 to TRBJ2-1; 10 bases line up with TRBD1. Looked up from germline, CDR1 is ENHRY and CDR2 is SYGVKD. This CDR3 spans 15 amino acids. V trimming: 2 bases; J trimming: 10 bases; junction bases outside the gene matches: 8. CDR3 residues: CAISEPGTGDREQFF. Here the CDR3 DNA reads TGTGCCATCAGTGAGCCTGGGACAGGGGATCGAGAGCAGTTCTTC.

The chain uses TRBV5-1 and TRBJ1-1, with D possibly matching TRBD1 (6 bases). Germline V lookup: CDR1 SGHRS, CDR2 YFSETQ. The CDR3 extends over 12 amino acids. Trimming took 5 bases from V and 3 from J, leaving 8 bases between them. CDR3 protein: CASRKGDTEAFF. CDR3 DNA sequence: TGCGCCAGCAGGAAGGGGGACACTGAAGCTTTCTTT.

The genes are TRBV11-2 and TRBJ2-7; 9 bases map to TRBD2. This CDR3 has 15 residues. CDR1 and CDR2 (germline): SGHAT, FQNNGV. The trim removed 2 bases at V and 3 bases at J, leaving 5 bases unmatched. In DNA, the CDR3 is TGTGCCAGCAGCTTATGGAGCGGGGGGTTCTACGAGCAGTACTTC. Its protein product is CASSLWSGGFYEQYF.

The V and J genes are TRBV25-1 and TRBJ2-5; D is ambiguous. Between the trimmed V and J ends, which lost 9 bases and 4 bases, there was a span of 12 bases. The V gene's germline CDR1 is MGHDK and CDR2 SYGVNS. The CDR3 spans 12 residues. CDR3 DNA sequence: TGTGCCAGTCGGTCGGGTGGAGAGACCCAGTACTTC. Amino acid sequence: CASRSGGETQYF.

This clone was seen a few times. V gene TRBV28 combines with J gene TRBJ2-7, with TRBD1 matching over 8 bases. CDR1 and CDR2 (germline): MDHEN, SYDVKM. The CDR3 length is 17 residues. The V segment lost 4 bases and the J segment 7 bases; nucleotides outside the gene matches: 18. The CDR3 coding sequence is TGTGCCAGCAGTTCCCCTGGTGCAGGGGGCCGGTCGGGGGAGCAGTACTTC. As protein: CASSSPGAGGRSGEQYF. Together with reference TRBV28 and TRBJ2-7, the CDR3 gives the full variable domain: DVKVTQSSRYLVKRTGEKVFLECVQDMDHENMFWYRQDPGLGLRLIYFSYDVKMKEKGDIPEGYSVSREKKERFSLILESASTNQTSMYLCASSSPGAGGRSGEQYFGPGTRLTVT.

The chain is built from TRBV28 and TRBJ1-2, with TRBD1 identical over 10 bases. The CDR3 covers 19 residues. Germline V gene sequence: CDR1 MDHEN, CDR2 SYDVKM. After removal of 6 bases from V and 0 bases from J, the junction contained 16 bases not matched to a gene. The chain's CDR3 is CASSPNRQGARWANYGYTF. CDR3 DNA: TGTGCCAGCAGCCCTAACCGACAGGGGGCGCGGTGGGCTAACTATGGCTACACCTTC.

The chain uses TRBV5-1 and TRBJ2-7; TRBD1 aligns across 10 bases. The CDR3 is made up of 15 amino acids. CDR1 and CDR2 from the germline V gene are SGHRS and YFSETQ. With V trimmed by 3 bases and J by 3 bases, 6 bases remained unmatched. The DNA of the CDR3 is TGCGCCAGCAGCTCGGACGGACAGGGGGACTACGAGCAGTACTTC. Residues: CASSSDGQGDYEQYF.

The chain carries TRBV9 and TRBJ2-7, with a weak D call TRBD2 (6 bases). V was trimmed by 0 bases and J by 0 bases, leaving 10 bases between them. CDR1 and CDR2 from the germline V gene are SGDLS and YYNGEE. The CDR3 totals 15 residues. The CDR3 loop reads CASSVGYGSSYEQYF. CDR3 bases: TGTGCCAGCAGCGTAGGTTACGGGAGCTCCTACGAGCAGTACTTC.

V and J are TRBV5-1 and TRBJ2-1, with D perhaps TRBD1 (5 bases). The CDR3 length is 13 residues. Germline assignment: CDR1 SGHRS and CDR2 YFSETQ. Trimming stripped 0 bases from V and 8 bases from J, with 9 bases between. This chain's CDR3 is CASSLGTRDEQFF. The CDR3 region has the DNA TGCGCCAGCAGCTTGGGGACACGAGATGAGCAGTTCTTC.

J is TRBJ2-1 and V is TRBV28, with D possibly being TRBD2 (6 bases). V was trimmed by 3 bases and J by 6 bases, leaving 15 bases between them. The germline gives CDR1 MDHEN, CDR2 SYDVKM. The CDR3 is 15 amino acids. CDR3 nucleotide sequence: TGTGCCAGCAGTTTCGGCGGGGCGCGGACCAATGAGCAGTTCTTC. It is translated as CASSFGGARTNEQFF.

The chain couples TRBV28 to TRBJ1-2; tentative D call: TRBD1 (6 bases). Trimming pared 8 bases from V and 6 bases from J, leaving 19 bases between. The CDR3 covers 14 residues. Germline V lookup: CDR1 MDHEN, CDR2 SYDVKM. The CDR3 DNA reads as TGTGCCAGCGGTTCGGACAGTCAGTATGATGGCTACACCTTC. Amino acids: CASGSDSQYDGYTF.

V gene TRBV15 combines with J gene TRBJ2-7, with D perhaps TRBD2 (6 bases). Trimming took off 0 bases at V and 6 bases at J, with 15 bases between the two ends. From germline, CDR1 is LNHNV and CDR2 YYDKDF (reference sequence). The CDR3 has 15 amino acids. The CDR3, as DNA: TGTGCCACCAGCAGAGATCCGCGCAGGGACTCCGAGCAGTACTTC. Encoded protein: CATSRDPRRDSEQYF.

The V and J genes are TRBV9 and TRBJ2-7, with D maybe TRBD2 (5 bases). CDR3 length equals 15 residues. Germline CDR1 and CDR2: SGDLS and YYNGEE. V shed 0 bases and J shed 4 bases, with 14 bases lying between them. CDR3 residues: CASSVELGAAYEQYF. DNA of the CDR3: TGTGCCAGCAGCGTAGAGTTGGGAGCCGCTTACGAGCAGTACTTC.

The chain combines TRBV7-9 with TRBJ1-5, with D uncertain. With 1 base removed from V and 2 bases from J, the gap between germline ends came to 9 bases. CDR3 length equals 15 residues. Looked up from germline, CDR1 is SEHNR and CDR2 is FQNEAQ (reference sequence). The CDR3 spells CASSLVADGNQPQHF. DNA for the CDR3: TGTGCCAGCAGCTTAGTGGCCGATGGCAATCAGCCCCAGCATTTT. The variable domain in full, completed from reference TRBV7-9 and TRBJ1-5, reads DTGVSQNPRHKITKRGQNVTFRCDPISEHNRLYWYRQTLGQGPEFLTYFQNEAQLEKSRLLSDRFSAERPKGSFSTLEIQRTEQGDSAMYLCASSLVADGNQPQHFGDGTRLSIL.

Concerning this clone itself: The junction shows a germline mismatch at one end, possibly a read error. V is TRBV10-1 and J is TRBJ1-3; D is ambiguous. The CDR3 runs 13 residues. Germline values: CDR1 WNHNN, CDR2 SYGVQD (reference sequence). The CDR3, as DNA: TGCGCCAGCAACCCGAACTCTAGAAACACCATATATTTT. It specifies CASNPNSRNTIYF.

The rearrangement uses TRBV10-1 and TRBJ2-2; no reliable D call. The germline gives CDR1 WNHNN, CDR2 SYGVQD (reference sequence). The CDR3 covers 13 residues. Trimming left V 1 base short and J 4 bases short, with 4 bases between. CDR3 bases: TGCGCCAGCAGTGAGTTCCTCACCGGGGAGCTGTTTTTT. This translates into CASSEFLTGELFF.

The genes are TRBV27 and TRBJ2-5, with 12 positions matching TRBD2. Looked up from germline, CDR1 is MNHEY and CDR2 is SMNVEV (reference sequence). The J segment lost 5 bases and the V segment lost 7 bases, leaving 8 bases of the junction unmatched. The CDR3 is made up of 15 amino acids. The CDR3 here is CASKGLAGGKETQYF. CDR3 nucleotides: TGTGCCAGCAAGGGGCTAGCGGGGGGGAAGGAGACCCAGTACTTC.